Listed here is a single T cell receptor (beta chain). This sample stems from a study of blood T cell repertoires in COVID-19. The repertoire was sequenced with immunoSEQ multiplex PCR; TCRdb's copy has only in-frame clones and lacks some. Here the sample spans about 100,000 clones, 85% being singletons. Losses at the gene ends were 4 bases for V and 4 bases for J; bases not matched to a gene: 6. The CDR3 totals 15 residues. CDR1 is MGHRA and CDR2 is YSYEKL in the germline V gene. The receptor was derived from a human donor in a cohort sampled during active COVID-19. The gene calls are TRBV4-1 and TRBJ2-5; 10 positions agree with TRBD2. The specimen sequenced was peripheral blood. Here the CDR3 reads CASSPTSGLGETQYF. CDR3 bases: TGCGCCAGCAGCCCGACTAGCGGGTTGGGAGAGACCCAGTACTTC.